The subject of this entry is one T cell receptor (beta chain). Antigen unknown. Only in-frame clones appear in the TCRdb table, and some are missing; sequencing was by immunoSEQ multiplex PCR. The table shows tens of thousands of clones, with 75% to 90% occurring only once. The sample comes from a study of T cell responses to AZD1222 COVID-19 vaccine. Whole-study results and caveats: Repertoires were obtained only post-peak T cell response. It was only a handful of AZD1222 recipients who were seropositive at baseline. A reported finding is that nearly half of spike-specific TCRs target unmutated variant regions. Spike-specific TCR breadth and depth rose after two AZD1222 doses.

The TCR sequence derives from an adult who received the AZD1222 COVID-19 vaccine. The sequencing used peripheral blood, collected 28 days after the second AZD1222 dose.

The CDR3 nucleotides are TGTGCCAGCAGTCCAGCTAGGGTGGACGAGCAGTACTTC. It yields the protein CASSPARVDEQYF. The chain uses TRBV7-2 and TRBJ2-7; D gene ambiguous. CDR1 is SGHTA, CDR2 FQGNSA, per germline. The CDR3 runs to 13 residues. Trimming stripped 6 bases from V and 5 bases from J, with 14 bases between.